These T cell receptor beta chains were read from a single sample in a study of blood T cell repertoires in COVID-19. Assay: immunoSEQ multiplex PCR; the TCRdb copy retains only in-frame clones and omits some. Counted here are 120,000 to 150,000 clones, 70% to 90% occurring once; the ten biggest clones make up 8%. Sequencing input: peripheral blood. Receptors originate from a woman aged 55-75 years with COVID-19, enrolled during active disease. The CDR3 runs from the conserved cysteine through the conserved F or W. D genes are given only for firm matches. Where a row states a size, it is once, few, many or the class of an expanded clone; other rows omit it.

d_gene	v_gene	abundance	j_gene	CDR3aa	CDR3nt
NA	TRBV7-2	NA	TRBJ1-1	CASSSLGGAHTEAFF	TGTGCCAGCTCCAGCTTGGGGGGGGCCCACACTGAAGCTTTCTTT
TRBD1	TRBV4-3	once	TRBJ2-7	CASSLGTTGESYEQYF	TGCGCCAGCAGCCTTGGAACAACAGGGGAATCCTACGAGCAGTACTTC
NA	TRBV11-2	NA	TRBJ2-1	CASTPLGELDSEQFF	TGTGCCAGCACCCCATTGGGGGAACTGGACAGTGAGCAGTTCTTC
NA	TRBV6-5	NA	TRBJ1-2	CASSYEPGQNYGYTF	TGTGCCAGCAGTTACGAGCCAGGGCAAAACTATGGCTACACCTTC
TRBD1	TRBV7-8	NA	TRBJ1-4	CASSPNHRGKNEKLFF	TGTGCCAGCAGCCCCAACCACAGGGGGAAGAATGAAAAACTGTTTTTT
NA	TRBV11-2	once	TRBJ2-7	CASSSARPPESYEQYF	TGTGCCAGCAGCTCGGCTAGACCTCCAGAAAGCTACGAGCAGTACTTC
NA	TRBV5-1	NA	TRBJ2-5	CASSLALRSTLYF	TGCGCCAGCAGCTTGGCCCTACGAAGTACCCTGTACTTC
NA	TRBV6-2/TRBV6-3	NA	TRBJ2-1	CASSYSRVNEQFF	TGTGCCAGCAGTTACTCGAGAGTCAATGAGCAGTTCTTC
NA	TRBV5-1	NA	TRBJ1-3	CASRADRSLSGNTIYF	TGCGCCAGCAGAGCGGACCGATCCCTCTCTGGAAACACCATATATTTT
NA	TRBV7-2	NA	TRBJ1-3	CASSLVVAGFSGNTIYF	TGTGCCAGCAGCTTAGTGGTAGCAGGGTTTTCGGGAAACACCATATATTTT
NA	TRBV12-5	NA	TRBJ1-1	CASGLVEVSPDRITEAFF	TGTGCTAGTGGTTTGGTAGAGGTGTCGCCAGACCGAATCACTGAAGCTTTCTTT
NA	TRBV5-1	NA	TRBJ2-7	CASSLISSYEQYF	TGCGCCAGCAGCTTAATTAGCTCCTACGAGCAGTACTTC
TRBD1	TRBV7-3	few	TRBJ2-1	CASSPGTGSSSYNEQFF	TGTGCCAGCAGCCCAGGGACAGGGTCATCCTCCTACAATGAGCAGTTCTTC
NA	TRBV5-4	NA	TRBJ2-7	CASSLGGDSRYEQYF	TGTGCCAGCAGCTTGGGGGGGGACTCCCGCTACGAGCAGTACTTC
NA	TRBV9	NA	TRBJ2-3	CASNRVSTDTQYF	TGTGCCAGCAACAGGGTTAGCACAGATACGCAGTATTTT
NA	TRBV4-3	NA	TRBJ2-5	CASSLSTWGPETQYF	TGCGCCAGCAGCCTCTCTACTTGGGGGCCGGAGACCCAGTACTTC
NA	TRBV2	NA	TRBJ1-6	CASSDSESHPLHF	TGTGCCAGCAGTGATAGCGAGAGTCACCCCCTCCACTTT
TRBD1	TRBV6-5	NA	TRBJ1-2	CASSYSSQGANGYTF	TGTGCCAGCAGTTACTCGTCGCAGGGGGCTAATGGCTACACCTTC
TRBD2	TRBV18	NA	TRBJ2-3	CASSPGGLFSTDTQYF	TGTGCCAGCTCACCAGGGGGACTATTTAGCACAGATACGCAGTATTTT
NA	TRBV6-4	NA	TRBJ2-2	CASSDTREGGELFF	TGTGCCAGCAGTGATACCCGGGAAGGCGGGGAGCTGTTTTTT
NA	TRBV11-2	NA	TRBJ1-1	CASRQVGGGYTEAFF	TGTGCCAGCAGACAAGTCGGCGGTGGGTACACTGAAGCTTTCTTT
TRBD2	TRBV20-1	NA	TRBJ2-3	CSASWPSGGANTQYF	TGCAGTGCTAGTTGGCCTAGCGGGGGGGCTAATACGCAGTATTTT
NA	TRBV19	NA	TRBJ1-1	CASSISGHMNTEAFF	TGTGCCAGTAGTATATCTGGACATATGAACACTGAAGCTTTCTTT
TRBD1	TRBV7-9	NA	TRBJ1-2	CASSENMGQGLLSGYTF	TGTGCCAGCAGCGAAAACATGGGACAGGGTCTTCTGTCTGGCTACACCTTC
TRBD1	TRBV5-1	NA	TRBJ1-2	CASSRLPGQGGNYGYTF	TGCGCCAGCAGCCGCCTTCCCGGACAGGGAGGAAACTATGGCTACACCTTC
TRBD1	TRBV7-2	few	TRBJ2-5	CASSYQGQTEETQYF	TGTGCCAGCAGCTATCAGGGACAGACCGAAGAGACCCAGTACTTC
NA	TRBV19	NA	TRBJ1-1	CASSIKTRGGSAFF	TGTGCCAGTAGTATTAAGACTCGGGGGGGGTCCGCTTTCTTT
NA	TRBV11-2	NA	TRBJ1-6	CASSLQAHSPLHF	TGTGCCAGCAGCTTACAGGCTCATTCACCCCTCCACTTT
TRBD1	TRBV5-4	NA	TRBJ1-4	CASSPKGTGQGKLFF	TGTGCCAGCAGCCCTAAGGGGACAGGCCAAGGGAAACTGTTTTTT
TRBD1	TRBV7-9	NA	TRBJ1-4	CASRFPGQRDEKLFF	TGTGCCAGCAGGTTCCCGGGACAGAGGGATGAAAAACTGTTTTTT